The clone carrying this TCR beta chain came up once. No antigen is known for it. This sample was taken from a study of cytomegalovirus exposure and HLA in healthy donors. Notes on the study in general: Later analysis associated a missense DCLRE1C variant with TCR beta V- and J-gene trimming. There were several of the most significant clusters that appeared linked to common viral pathogens in a later analysis. In vitro testing confirmed three CMV-associated chains as specific for CMV antigens.

Germline V CDR1 and CDR2: SEHNR, FQNEAQ (reference sequence). The ends lost 4 bases at V and 7 bases at J; junction bases unmatched: 6. The CDR3 loop spans 15 amino acids. The primer mix had 60 Vbeta and 13 Jbeta primers. This table comes from immunoSEQ multiplex PCR, and its TCRdb copy is limited to in-frame clones, with some not included. The sample has about 140,000 clones, around four fifths seen once. The chain has TRBV7-9 and TRBJ2-1; 11 bases agree with TRBD2. Sequencing input: PBMCs. This sequence was found in a male donor in good health and CMV-seronegative. The CDR3 coding sequence is TGTGCCAGCAGCTGGGGTTCTAGCGGGGGGAATGAGCAGTTCTTC. Translation gives CASSWGSSGGNEQFF. Supplemented by reference TRBV7-9 and TRBJ2-1, the full variable domain reads DTGVSQNPRHKITKRGQNVTFRCDPISEHNRLYWYRQTLGQGPEFLTYFQNEAQLEKSRLLSDRFSAERPKGSFSTLEIQRTEQGDSAMYLCASSWGSSGGNEQFFGPGTRLTVL.